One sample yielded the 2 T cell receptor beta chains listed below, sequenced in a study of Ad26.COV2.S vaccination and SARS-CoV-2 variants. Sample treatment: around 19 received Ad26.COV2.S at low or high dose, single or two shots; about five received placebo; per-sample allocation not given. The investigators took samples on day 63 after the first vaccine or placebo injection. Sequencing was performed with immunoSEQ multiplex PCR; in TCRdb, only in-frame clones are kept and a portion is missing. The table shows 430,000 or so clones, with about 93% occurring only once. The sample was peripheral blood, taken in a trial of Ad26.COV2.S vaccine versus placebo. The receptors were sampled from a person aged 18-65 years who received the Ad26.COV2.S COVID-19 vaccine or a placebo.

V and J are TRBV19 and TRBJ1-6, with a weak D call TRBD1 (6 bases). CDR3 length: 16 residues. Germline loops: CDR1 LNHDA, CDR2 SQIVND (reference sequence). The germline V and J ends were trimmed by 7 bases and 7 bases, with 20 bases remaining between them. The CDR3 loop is CASKTAQGIRNSPLHF. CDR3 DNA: TGTGCCAGTAAAACCGCACAGGGTATTCGAAATTCACCCCTCCACTTT.

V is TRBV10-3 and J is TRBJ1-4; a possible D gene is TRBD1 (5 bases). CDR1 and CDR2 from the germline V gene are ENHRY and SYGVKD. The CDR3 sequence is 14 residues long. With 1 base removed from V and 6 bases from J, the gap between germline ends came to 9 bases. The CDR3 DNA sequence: TGTGCCATCAGTGAGTGGGACGATCATGAAAAACTGTTTTTT. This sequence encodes CAISEWDDHEKLFF.